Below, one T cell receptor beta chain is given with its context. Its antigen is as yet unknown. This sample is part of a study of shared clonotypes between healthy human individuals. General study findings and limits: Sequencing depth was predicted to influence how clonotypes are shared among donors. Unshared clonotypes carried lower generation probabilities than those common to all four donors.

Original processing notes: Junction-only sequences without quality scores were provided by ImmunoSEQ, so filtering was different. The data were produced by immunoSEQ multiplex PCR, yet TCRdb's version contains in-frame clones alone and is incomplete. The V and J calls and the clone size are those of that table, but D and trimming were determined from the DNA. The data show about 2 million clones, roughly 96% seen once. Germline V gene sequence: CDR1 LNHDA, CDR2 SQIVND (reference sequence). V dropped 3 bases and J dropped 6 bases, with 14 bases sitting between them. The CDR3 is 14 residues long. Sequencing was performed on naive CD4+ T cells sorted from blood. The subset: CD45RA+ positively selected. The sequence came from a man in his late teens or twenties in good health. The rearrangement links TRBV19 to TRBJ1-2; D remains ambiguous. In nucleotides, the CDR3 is TGTGCCAGTAGTATTTCGTTATTACCCAATGGCTACACCTTC. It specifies CASSISLLPNGYTF. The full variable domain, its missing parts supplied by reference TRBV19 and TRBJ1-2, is DGGITQSPKYLFRKEGQNVTLSCEQNLNHDAMYWYRQDPGQGLRLIYYSQIVNDFQKGDIAEGYSVSREKKESFPLTVTSAQKNPTAFYLCASSISLLPNGYTFGSGTRLTVV.